This T cell receptor beta chain originates from a study of human T cells and chemical hapten exposure. Study overall: Readings were taken at 6 days from patch tests that had applied 0.01% DPC to the upper back.

V lost 2 bases, J lost 0 bases, and 14 bases lay in between. CDR3 length equals 16 residues. The V gene's germline CDR1 is MNHEY and CDR2 SVGAGI. Stated time point: patch test 2, 6 weeks after DPC sensitization. Treatment noted: therapeutic diphenylcyclopropenone sensitization with weekly scalp DPC. Blood sampling preceded each patch test application. MiXCR was run by TCRdb on the RACE reads, yielding one entry per CDR3 protein. The repertoire holds 110,000 or so distinct CDR3 sequences, about a tenth seen once, with about 3% in the top ten. The material was whole blood, obtained in connection with sensitization to the hapten diphenylcyclopropenone (DPC). The chain has TRBV6-5 and TRBJ2-7; D is unclear. This TCR derives from a woman aged 40 to 50 with alopecia areata. Some clones in this sample may be carry-over from other donors' samples. The DNA for the CDR3 is TGTGCCAGCAGTTACCGAACTGGACGGGCCTCCTACGAGCAGTACTTC. Protein sequence: CASSYRTGRASYEQYF.